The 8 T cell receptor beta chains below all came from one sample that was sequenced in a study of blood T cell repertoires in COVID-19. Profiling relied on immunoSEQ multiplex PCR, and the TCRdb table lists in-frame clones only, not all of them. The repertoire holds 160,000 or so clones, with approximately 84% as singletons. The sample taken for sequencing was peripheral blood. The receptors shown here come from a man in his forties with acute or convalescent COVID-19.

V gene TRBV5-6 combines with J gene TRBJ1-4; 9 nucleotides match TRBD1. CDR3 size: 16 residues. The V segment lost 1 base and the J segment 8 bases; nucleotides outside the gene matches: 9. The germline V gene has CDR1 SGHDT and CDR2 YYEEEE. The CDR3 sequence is CASSLFRDRVDEKLFF. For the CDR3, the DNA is TGTGCCAGCAGCTTGTTCCGGGACAGGGTTGACGAAAAACTGTTTTTT.

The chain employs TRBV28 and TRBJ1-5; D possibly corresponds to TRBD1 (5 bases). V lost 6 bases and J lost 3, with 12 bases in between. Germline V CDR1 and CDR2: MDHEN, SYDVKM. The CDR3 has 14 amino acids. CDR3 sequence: CASSPRVINQPQHF. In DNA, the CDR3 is TGTGCCAGCAGCCCCAGGGTCATCAATCAGCCCCAGCATTTT.

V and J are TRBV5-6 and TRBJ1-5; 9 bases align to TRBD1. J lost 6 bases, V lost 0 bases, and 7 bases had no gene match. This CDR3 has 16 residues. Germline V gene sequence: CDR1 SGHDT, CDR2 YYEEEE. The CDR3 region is CASSLARQGVGQPQHF. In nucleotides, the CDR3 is TGTGCCAGCAGCTTGGCGCGACAGGGGGTCGGTCAGCCCCAGCATTTT. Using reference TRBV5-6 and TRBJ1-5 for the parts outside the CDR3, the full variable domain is DAGVTQSPTHLIKTRGQQVTLRCSPKSGHDTVSWYQQALGQGPQFIFQYYEEEERQRGNFPDRFSGHQFPNYSSELNVNALLLGDSALYLCASSLARQGVGQPQHFGDGTRLSIL.

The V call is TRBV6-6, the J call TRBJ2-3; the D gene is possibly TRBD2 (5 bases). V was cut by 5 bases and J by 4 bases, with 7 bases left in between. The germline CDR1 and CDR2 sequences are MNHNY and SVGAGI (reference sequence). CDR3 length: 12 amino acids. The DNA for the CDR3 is TGTGCCAGCAGTGCAGCGGCAGATACGCAGTATTTT. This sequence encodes CASSAAADTQYF.

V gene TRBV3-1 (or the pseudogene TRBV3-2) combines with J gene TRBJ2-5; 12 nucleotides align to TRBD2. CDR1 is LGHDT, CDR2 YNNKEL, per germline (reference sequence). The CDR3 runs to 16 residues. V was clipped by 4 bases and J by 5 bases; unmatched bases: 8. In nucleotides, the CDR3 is TGTGCCAGCAGCCTCAGGACTAGCGGGGCTAGCGAGACCCAGTACTTC. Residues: CASSLRTSGASETQYF.

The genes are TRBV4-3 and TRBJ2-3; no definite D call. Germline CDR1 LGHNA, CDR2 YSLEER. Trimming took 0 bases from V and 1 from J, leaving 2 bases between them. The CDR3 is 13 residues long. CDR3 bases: TGCGCCAGCAGCCAAGACGGCACAGATACGCAGTATTTT. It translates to CASSQDGTDTQYF.

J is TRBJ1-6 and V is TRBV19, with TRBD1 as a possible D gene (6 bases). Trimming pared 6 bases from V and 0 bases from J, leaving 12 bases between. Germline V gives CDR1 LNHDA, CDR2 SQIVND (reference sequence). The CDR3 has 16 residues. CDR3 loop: CASRLTGSSYNSPLHF. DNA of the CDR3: TGTGCCAGTAGGCTAACAGGGAGCTCCTATAATTCACCCCTCCACTTT.

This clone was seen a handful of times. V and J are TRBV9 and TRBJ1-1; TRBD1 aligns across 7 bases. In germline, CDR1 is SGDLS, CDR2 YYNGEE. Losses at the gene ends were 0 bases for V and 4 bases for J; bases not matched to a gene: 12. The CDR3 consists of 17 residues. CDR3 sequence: CASSVVGSGSGGTEAFF. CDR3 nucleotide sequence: TGTGCCAGCAGCGTAGTTGGAAGTGGATCAGGGGGCACTGAAGCTTTCTTT.